This TCR beta chain was documented in a study of the immune and genomic landscape of osteosarcoma. Study summary: Most patients were poor-risk; 60% to 75% had died. General study findings and limits: About 5 repertoires, each under 100 clonotypes, were dominated by one hyperexpanded clone.

To note about this clone: Its antigen is unknown.

Primary, local recurrence and metastasis osteosarcoma tumors were taken after treatment from poor-prognosis patients. The V gene lost 0 bases and the J gene lost 2 bases, with 11 bases spanning the gap. The germline gives CDR1 SGHDT, CDR2 YYEEEE. This CDR3 comprises 15 residues. The repertoire was sequenced with immunoSEQ multiplex PCR; TCRdb's copy has only in-frame clones and lacks some. The data contain about 6,200 clones, 60% to 70% of them singletons. The gene calls are TRBV5-6 and TRBJ1-1; unclear D gene. The sequenced material came from osteosarcoma tumor tissue from the lung. The clonotype was recovered from a human donor with osteosarcoma. CDR3 nucleotide sequence: TGTGCCAGCAGCTTGGCCTCAGCGCATAACACTGAAGCTTTCTTT. Translating gives CASSLASAHNTEAFF.